Described below is a single TCR beta chain sequence and its context. Here immunoSEQ multiplex PCR was the method, and the copy in TCRdb shows in-frame clones only, minus some. This table has under 70,000 clones, about 90% appearing once. The data were obtained in a study of blood T cell repertoires in COVID-19. The sequencing input was peripheral blood. This sequence originates from a woman aged 60-75 years with active or convalescent COVID-19.

CDR3 amino acids: CASSKGVPSYGYTF. CDR3 nucleotides: TGCGCCAGCAGCAAAGGGGTCCCCAGCTATGGCTACACCTTC. The J gene is TRBJ1-2, the V gene TRBV5-1; a weak D match, TRBD1 (5 bases). CDR1 is SGHRS and CDR2 is YFSETQ in the germline V gene. This CDR3 is built from 14 residues. V was clipped by 4 bases and J by 4 bases, with 14 bases between them. The full variable domain, its missing parts supplied by reference TRBV5-1 and TRBJ1-2, is KAGVTQTPRYLIKTRGQQVTLSCSPISGHRSVSWYQQTPGQGLQFLFEYFSETQRNKGNFPGRFSGRQFSNSRSEMNVSTLELGDSALYLCASSKGVPSYGYTFGSGTRLTVV.